The 27 T cell receptor beta chains listed next were all sequenced from one sample in a study of CXCR3-negative and CXCR3-positive naive CD8 T cells. The study made its TRB cDNA libraries by 5' RACE, adding UMI labels. TCRdb reprocessed the 5' RACE reads, keeping one entry per CDR3 protein, no DNA. The sample holds approximately 41,000 distinct CDR3 sequences. Source material: memory CD8+ T cells from blood. These receptors were obtained from a human donor in good health. Some clones in this sample may be carry-over from other donors' samples.

The chain uses TRBV28 and TRBJ2-1; checking the TCRdb D call of TRBD2 is not possible without DNA. Germline V lookup: CDR1 MDHEN, CDR2 SYDVKM. The CDR3 length is 16 residues. The CDR3 loop is CASSFLAGEGDNEQFF. Full variable domain (remainder filled in from reference TRBV28 and TRBJ2-1): DVKVTQSSRYLVKRTGEKVFLECVQDMDHENMFWYRQDPGLGLRLIYFSYDVKMKEKGDIPEGYSVSREKKERFSLILESASTNQTSMYLCASSFLAGEGDNEQFFGPGTRLTVL.

The CDR3 sequence is CSGTGTGRSYNEQFF. This chain connects TRBV29-1 to TRBJ2-1; the TRBD1 assignment by TCRdb is unverifiable without DNA. This CDR3 is built from 15 residues. From germline, CDR1 is SQVTM and CDR2 ANQGSEA.

The rearrangement links TRBV24-1 to TRBJ1-1; TCRdb's D gene call, TRBD1, goes unchecked for lack of DNA. This CDR3 contains 12 residues. Germline V gene sequence: CDR1 KGHDR, CDR2 SFDVKD. CDR3: CATSESGREAFF.

The chain couples TRBV10-2 to TRBJ2-1; TCRdb's D call, TRBD2, is unchecked because there is no DNA. The CDR3 runs to 16 residues. The germline V gene encodes CDR1 WSHSY and CDR2 SAAADI. The CDR3 sequence is CASSEVASGRFNEQFF.

This chain links TRBV7-9 with TRBJ2-7; the TRBD1 assignment by TCRdb is unverifiable without DNA. The germline CDR1 and CDR2 sequences are SEHNR and FQNEAQ (reference sequence). This CDR3 is built from 15 residues. The CDR3 loop is CASSRREGGGYEQYF.

The chain employs TRBV27 and TRBJ2-7; TCRdb's D gene call, TRBD1, goes unchecked for lack of DNA. The CDR3 totals 14 residues. CDR1 and CDR2 from the germline V gene are MNHEY and SMNVEV (reference sequence). CDR3 protein: CASSYGQGTYEQYF.

The V call is TRBV29-1, the J call TRBJ2-7; TCRdb's assignment of TRBD1 cannot be checked, as there is no DNA. The CDR3 extends over 14 amino acids. Germline CDR1 and CDR2: SQVTM and ANQGSEA. This CDR3 reads CSVLPGQGTYEQYF.

V usage is TRBV5-1 and J usage is TRBJ2-1; TCRdb calls TRBD2, which cannot be checked without DNA. The CDR3 is 13 residues long. Germline V lookup: CDR1 SGHRS, CDR2 YFSETQ. This CDR3 is CASSLGRGNEQFF.

The rearrangement joins TRBV6-2 or TRBV6-3 to TRBJ2-7; TCRdb lists TRBD2, though no DNA is available to test this call. CDR3 length: 12 amino acids. Germline values: CDR1 MNHEY, CDR2 SVGEGT. CDR3 sequence: CASTSGSHEQYF.

The rearrangement uses TRBV20-1 and TRBJ1-1. Germline V gives CDR1 DFQATT, CDR2 SNEGSKA (reference sequence). The CDR3 contains 14 residues. CDR3 sequence reads: CSATIGVVNTEAFF.

The V gene is TRBV5-1, the J gene TRBJ2-1; TCRdb calls TRBD2, which cannot be checked without DNA. This CDR3 spans 14 amino acids. The germline gives CDR1 SGHRS, CDR2 YFSETQ. The CDR3 reads CASRNSGGVGEQFF.

The chain employs TRBV6-2 or TRBV6-3 and TRBJ2-2; TCRdb's D call of TRBD1 is untestable without DNA. The germline CDR1 and CDR2 sequences are MNHEY and SVGEGT. There are 16 residues in the CDR3. The CDR3 here is CASSYQGQTNTGELFF.

The chain combines TRBV29-1 with TRBJ2-2; TCRdb's D call, TRBD1, is unchecked because there is no DNA. The CDR3 has 12 residues. Per germline, CDR1 SQVTM and CDR2 ANQGSEA. CDR3: CSVPGATGELFF.

This chain's CDR3 is CASSQDSGEQFF. The chain recombines TRBV4-1 with TRBJ2-1; TCRdb lists TRBD2, though no DNA is available to test this call. The CDR3 has 12 amino acids. Germline CDR1 MGHRA, CDR2 YSYEKL.

V gene TRBV6-2 or TRBV6-3 combines with J gene TRBJ1-1; TCRdb indicates TRBD1, and absent DNA this call remains unverified. The CDR3 is 14 amino acids. The germline CDR1 and CDR2 sequences are MNHEY and SVGEGT. The CDR3 here is CASSYEGASTEAFF.

The chain joins TRBV2 to TRBJ1-1; TCRdb reports TRBD1, a call that lacks DNA to check it against. CDR1 SNHLY and CDR2 FYNNEI come from the germline V gene. The CDR3 length is 17 residues. CDR3 in amino acids: CASSEFAAGGMNTEAFF. Combining the CDR3 with reference TRBV2 and TRBJ1-1 gives the whole variable domain EPEVTQTPSHQVTQMGQEVILRCVPISNHLYFYWYRQILGQKVEFLVSFYNNEISEKSEIFDDQFSVERPDGSNFTLKIRSTKLEDSAMYFCASSEFAAGGMNTEAFFGQGTRLTVV.

The V call is TRBV29-1, the J call TRBJ2-7; TCRdb's D call of TRBD1 is untestable without DNA. Germline CDR1 and CDR2: SQVTM and ANQGSEA. CDR3 length: 17 amino acids. CDR3 loop: CSAEGWGTGGESYEQYF.

The chain joins TRBV28 to TRBJ2-1. There are 16 residues in the CDR3. Germline CDR1 is MDHEN and CDR2 is SYDVKM. The CDR3 sequence: CASSLSHSLFYNEQFF.

The rearrangement links TRBV6-4 to TRBJ2-3; TCRdb designates TRBD2, a call that cannot be tested without DNA. The CDR3 is made up of 17 amino acids. The germline gives CDR1 MRHNA, CDR2 SNTAGT. The CDR3: CASTPKAGDYRGDTQYF.

V gene TRBV4-1 combines with J gene TRBJ1-1; TCRdb designates TRBD1, a call that cannot be tested without DNA. Germline V lookup: CDR1 MGHRA, CDR2 YSYEKL. The CDR3 extends over 16 amino acids. The chain's CDR3 is CASSHSGGESGTEAFF.

The chain links TRBV6-6 to TRBJ2-1; TCRdb's D call of TRBD1 is untestable without DNA. Germline V gives CDR1 MNHNY, CDR2 SVGAGI (reference sequence). This CDR3 spans 14 amino acids. CDR3 region: CASSPGAAYNEQFF.

This rearrangement joins TRBV7-2 to TRBJ2-7. This CDR3 has 15 amino acids. CDR1 is SGHTA and CDR2 is FQGNSA in the germline V gene. CDR3: CASRLGEGRSHEQYF.

CDR3 protein: CASSLDWDRGSYEQYF. The chain joins TRBV7-6 to TRBJ2-7; TCRdb proposes TRBD1, but this gene call is untestable without DNA. The length of the CDR3 is 16 residues. CDR1 and CDR2 from the germline V gene are SGHVS and FNYEAQ.

V gene TRBV7-9 combines with J gene TRBJ2-5; with no DNA, the TCRdb D assignment of TRBD1 cannot be verified. The CDR3 is 13 amino acids. CDR1 and CDR2 (germline): SEHNR, FQNEAQ (reference sequence). The CDR3 protein is CASSFTGLETQYF.

The chain recombines TRBV28 with TRBJ2-7; TCRdb reports TRBD2, a call that lacks DNA to check it against. The length of the CDR3 is 14 residues. Germline-derived CDR1 and CDR2 are MDHEN and SYDVKM. The CDR3 sequence is CASTGTTIFYEQYF.

The chain employs TRBV12-3 or TRBV12-4 and TRBJ1-2; no DNA is available, so the TRBD1 call from TCRdb remains unchecked. This CDR3 region has 14 residues. CDR3 sequence: CASSPFLGNYGYTF.

This chain links TRBV12-3 or TRBV12-4 with TRBJ1-3; without DNA, the TCRdb call of TRBD1 cannot be checked. The length of the CDR3 is 16 residues. This CDR3 reads CASSPWDSYSGNTIYF.